The entry below gives a single T cell receptor beta chain sequence along with its context. The target antigen is unknown. These data are taken from a study of cytomegalovirus exposure and HLA in healthy donors. The study ran its PCR with 60 Vbeta and 13 Jbeta primers. TCRdb's copy holds only in-frame clones and misses some; the assay was immunoSEQ multiplex PCR. The sample contains around 150,000 clones, roughly three quarters of which appear only once. The V gene's germline CDR1 is LNHDA and CDR2 SQIVND (reference sequence). The CDR3 has 14 residues. J gave up 9 bases and V 8 bases, and 11 bases lay outside the gene matches. Study-wide results and caveats: Clonal expansion was found to be greater in HLA-associated TCR beta chains than in equally common others in a later analysis. Donors belonging to an Asian-associated ancestry cluster reportedly showed fewer N-insertions in productive TCRs than the 666-donor mean, according to what a later analysis found. Analyses of presence and absence presupposed an approximately uniform sequencing depth across donors.

J is TRBJ1-5 and V is TRBV19; TRBD1 matches 9 bases. Sequencing input: PBMCs. The clonotype comes from a man in his late teens or twenties in good health and CMV-seropositive. CDR3 protein: CASGDRASHLPQHF. The CDR3 DNA reads as TGTGCCAGTGGGGACAGGGCCTCTCATTTGCCCCAGCATTTT.